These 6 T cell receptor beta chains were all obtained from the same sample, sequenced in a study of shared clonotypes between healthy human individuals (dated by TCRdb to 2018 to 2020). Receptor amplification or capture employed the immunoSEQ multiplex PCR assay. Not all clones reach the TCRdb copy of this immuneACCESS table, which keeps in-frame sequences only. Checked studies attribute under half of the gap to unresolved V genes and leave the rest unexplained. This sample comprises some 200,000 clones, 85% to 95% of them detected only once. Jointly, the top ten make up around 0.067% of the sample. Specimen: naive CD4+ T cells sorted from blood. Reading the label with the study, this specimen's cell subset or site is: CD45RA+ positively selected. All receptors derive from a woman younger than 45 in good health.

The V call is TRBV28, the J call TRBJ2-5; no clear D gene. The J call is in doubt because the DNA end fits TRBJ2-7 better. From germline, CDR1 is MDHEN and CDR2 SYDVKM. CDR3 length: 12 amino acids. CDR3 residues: CASSLSTDEQYF. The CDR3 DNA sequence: TGTGCCAGCAGTTTAAGCACAGACGAGCAGTACTTC.

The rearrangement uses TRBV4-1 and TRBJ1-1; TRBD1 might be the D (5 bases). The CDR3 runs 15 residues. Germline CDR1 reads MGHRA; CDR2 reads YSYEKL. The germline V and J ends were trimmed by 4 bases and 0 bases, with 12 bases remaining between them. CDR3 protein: CASSRDRDMNTEAFF. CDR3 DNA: TGCGCCAGCAGCCGAGACAGAGATATGAACACTGAAGCTTTCTTT.

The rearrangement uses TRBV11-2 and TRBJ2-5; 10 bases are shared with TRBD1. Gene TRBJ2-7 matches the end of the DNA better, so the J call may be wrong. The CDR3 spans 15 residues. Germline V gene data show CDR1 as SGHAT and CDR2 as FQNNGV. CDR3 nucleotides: TGTGCCAGCAGGAAACCCGGGACAGGGGACTACGAGCAGTACTTC. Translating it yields CASRKPGTGDYEQYF.

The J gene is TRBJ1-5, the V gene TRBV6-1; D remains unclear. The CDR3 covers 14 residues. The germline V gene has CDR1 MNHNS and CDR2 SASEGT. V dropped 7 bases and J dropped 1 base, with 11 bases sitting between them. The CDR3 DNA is TGTGCCAGCATGAACTCGCCCAGCAATCAGCCCCAGCATTTT. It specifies CASMNSPSNQPQHF.

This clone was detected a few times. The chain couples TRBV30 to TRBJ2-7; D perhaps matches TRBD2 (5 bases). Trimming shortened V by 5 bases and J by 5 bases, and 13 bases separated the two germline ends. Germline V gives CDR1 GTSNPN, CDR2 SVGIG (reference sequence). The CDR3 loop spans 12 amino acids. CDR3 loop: CAWAVLLDEQYF. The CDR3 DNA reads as TGTGCCTGGGCCGTACTACTAGACGAGCAGTACTTC.

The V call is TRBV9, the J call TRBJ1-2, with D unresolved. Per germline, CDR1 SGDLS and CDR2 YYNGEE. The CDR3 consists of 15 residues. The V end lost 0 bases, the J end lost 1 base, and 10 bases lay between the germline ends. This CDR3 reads CASSVGRAYNYGYTF. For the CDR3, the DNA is TGTGCCAGCAGCGTAGGTCGGGCGTATAACTATGGCTACACCTTC.